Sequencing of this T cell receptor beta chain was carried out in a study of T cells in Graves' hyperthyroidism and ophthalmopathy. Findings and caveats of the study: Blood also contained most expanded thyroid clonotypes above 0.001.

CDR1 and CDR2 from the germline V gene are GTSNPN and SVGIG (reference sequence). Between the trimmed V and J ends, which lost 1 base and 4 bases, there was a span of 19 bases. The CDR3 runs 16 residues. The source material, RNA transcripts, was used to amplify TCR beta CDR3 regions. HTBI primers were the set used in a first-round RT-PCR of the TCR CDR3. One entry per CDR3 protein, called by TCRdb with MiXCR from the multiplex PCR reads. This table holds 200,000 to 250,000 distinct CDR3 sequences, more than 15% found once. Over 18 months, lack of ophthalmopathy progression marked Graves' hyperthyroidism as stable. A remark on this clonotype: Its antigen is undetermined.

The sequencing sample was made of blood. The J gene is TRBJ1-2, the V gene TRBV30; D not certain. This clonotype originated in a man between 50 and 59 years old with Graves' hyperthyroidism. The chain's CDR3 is CAWSAPQTSLSYGYTF. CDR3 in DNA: TGTGCCTGGAGTGCCCCTCAGACGTCCCTAAGCTATGGCTACACCTTC.